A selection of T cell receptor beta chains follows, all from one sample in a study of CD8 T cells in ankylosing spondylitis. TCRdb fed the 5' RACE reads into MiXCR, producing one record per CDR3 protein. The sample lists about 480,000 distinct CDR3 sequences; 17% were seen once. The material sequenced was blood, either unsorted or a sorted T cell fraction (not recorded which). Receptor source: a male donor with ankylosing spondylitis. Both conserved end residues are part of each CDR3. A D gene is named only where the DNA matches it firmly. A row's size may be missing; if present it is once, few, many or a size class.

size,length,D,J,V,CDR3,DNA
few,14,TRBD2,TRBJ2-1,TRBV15,CATERTSGKNEQFF,TGTGCCACCGAAAGGACTAGCGGGAAAAATGAGCAGTTCTTC
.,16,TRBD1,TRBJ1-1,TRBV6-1,CASRQGQGARNTEAFF,TGTGCCAGCAGGCAAGGACAGGGGGCTCGGAACACTGAAGCTTTCTTT
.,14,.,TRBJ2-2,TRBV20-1,CSARDLVITGELFF,TGCAGTGCTAGAGACCTCGTCATCACCGGGGAGCTGTTTTTT
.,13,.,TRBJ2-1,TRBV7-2,CASSVSPRIKQFF,TGTGCCAGCAGCGTCTCCCCCAGAATTAAGCAGTTCTTC
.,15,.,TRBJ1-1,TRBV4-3,CASSQRRAGNTEAFF,TGCGCCAGCAGCCAGCGCAGGGCCGGGAACACTGAAGCTTTCTTT
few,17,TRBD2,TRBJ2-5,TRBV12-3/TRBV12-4,CASMLRRASGVQETQYF,TGTGCCAGCATGCTTCGCCGGGCTAGCGGGGTACAAGAGACCCAGTACTTC
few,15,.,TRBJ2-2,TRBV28,CASSFGGPNTGELFF,TGTGCCAGCAGTTTCGGGGGCCCAAACACCGGGGAGCTGTTTTTT
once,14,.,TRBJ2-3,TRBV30,CAWSRGLSSGTQYF,TGTGCCTGGAGCCGGGGGCTAAGTTCGGGTACGCAGTATTTT
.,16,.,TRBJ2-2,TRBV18,CASSRPTGRDTGELFF,TGTGCCAGCTCACGACCGACAGGGAGGGACACCGGGGAGCTGTTTTTT
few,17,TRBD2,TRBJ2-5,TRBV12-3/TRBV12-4,CASSAGTSGRASETQYF,TGTGCCAGCAGTGCCGGGACTAGCGGGAGGGCGAGCGAGACCCAGTACTTC
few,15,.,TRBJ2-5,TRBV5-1,CASSLRQGREETQYF,TGCGCCAGCAGCTTGAGGCAGGGGAGGGAGGAGACCCAGTACTTC
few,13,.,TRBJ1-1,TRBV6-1,CASNSAGNTEAFF,TGTGCCAGCAACTCCGCTGGGAACACTGAAGCTTTCTTT
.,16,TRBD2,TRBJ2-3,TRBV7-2,CASSRLGIAGADTQYF,TGTGCCAGCAGCCGACTAGGGATTGCGGGAGCAGATACGCAGTATTTT
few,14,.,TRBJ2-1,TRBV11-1,CASSLFGVNGEQFF,TGTGCCAGCAGCTTATTTGGGGTAAACGGTGAGCAGTTCTTC
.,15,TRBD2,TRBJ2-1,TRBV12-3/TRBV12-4,CASTSSGRAFYEQFF,TGTGCCAGCACCTCTAGCGGGAGGGCCTTTTACGAGCAGTTCTTC
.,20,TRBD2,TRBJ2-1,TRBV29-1,CSVAGLGASGRPGSYNEQFF,TGCAGCGTTGCAGGACTTGGGGCTAGCGGGAGACCCGGCTCCTACAATGAGCAGTTCTTC
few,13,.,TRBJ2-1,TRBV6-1,CASSEAGTLRQFF,TGTGCCAGCAGTGAGGCCGGGACCCTAAGGCAGTTCTTC